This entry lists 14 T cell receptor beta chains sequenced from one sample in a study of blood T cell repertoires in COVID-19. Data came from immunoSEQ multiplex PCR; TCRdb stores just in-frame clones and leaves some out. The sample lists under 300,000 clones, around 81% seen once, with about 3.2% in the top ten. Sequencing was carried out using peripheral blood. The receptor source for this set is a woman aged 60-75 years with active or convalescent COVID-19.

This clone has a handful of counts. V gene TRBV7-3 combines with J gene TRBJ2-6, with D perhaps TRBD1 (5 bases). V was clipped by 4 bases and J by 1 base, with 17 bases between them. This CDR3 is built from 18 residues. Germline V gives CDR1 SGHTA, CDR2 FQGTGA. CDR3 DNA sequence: TGTGCCAGCAGCTCTTCTGGGGCAACGATTTCTGGGGCCAACGTCCTGACTTTC. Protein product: CASSSSGATISGANVLTF.

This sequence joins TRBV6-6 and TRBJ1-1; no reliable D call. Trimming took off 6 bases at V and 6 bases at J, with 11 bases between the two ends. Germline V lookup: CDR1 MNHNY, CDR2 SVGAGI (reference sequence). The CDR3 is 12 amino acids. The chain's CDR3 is CASSTSLAEAFF. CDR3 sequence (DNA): TGTGCCAGCAGCACCAGTTTGGCTGAAGCTTTCTTT.

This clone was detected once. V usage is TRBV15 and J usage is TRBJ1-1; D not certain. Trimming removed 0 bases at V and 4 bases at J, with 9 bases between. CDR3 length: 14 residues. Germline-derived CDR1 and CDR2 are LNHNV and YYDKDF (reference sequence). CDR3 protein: CATSRDVRGTEAFF. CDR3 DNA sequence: TGTGCCACCAGCAGAGACGTACGGGGCACTGAAGCTTTCTTT.

The CDR3 nucleotides read TGTGCCTCAACCTTAAAGCAGGGTAACACTGAAGCTTTCTTT. Protein sequence: CASTLKQGNTEAFF. The gene calls are TRBV10-3 and TRBJ1-1, with D perhaps matching TRBD1 (5 bases). Germline assignment: CDR1 ENHRY and CDR2 SYGVKD. The length of the CDR3 is 14 residues. The V gene lost 11 bases and the J gene lost 2 bases, with 18 bases spanning the gap.

CDR3: CASTRTVNNYGYTF. CDR3 sequence (DNA): TGTGCCAGCACCCGGACAGTTAATAACTATGGCTACACCTTC. The V call is TRBV2, the J call TRBJ1-2, with D possibly being TRBD1 (6 bases). The V end lost 7 bases, the J end lost 1 base, and 13 bases lay between the germline ends. The CDR3 consists of 14 residues. Germline values: CDR1 SNHLY, CDR2 FYNNEI.

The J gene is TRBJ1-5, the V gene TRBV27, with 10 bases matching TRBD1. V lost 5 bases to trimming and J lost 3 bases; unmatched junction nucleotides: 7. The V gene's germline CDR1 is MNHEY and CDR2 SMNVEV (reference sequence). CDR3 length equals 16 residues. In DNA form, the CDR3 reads TGTGCCAGCAGTCCCGGGACAGGGGCTCCCAATCAGCCCCAGCATTTT. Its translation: CASSPGTGAPNQPQHF.

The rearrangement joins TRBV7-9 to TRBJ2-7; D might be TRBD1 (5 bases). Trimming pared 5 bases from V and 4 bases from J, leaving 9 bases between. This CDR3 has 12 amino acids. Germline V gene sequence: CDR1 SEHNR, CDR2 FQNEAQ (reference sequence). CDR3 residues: CASSMTVYEQYF. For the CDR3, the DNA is TGTGCCAGCAGCATGACAGTTTACGAGCAGTACTTC.

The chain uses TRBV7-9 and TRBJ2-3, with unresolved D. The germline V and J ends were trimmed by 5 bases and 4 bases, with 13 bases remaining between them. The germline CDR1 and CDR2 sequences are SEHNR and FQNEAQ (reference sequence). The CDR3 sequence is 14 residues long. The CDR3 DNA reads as TGTGCCAGCAGCGTTACAAATTCGCCAGATACGCAGTATTTT. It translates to CASSVTNSPDTQYF.

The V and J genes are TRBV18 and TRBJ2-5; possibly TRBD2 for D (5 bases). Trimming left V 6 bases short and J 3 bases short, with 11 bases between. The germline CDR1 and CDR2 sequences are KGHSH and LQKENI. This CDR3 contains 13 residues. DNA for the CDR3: TGTGCCAGCTCGTCGGGATGGGAAGAGACCCAGTACTTC. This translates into CASSSGWEETQYF.

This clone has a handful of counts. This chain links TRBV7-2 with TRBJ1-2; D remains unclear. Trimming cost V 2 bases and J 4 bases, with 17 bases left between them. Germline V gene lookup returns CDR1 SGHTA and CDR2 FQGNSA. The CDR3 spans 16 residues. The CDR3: CASSLKWGEGFYGYTF. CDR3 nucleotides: TGTGCCAGCAGCTTAAAATGGGGAGAAGGTTTCTATGGCTACACCTTC.

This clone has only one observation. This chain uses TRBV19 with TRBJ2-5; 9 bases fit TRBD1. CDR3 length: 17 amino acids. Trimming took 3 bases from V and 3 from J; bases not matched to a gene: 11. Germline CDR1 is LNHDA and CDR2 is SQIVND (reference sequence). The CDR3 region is CASSMGQGTILEETQYF. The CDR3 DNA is TGTGCCAGTAGTATGGGACAGGGAACGATTCTGGAAGAGACCCAGTACTTC.

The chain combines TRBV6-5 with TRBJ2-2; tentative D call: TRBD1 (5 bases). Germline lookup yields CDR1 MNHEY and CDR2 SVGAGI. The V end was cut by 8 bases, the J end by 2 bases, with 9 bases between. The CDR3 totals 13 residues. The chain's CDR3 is CASGQGNTGELFF. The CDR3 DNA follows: TGTGCCAGCGGGCAGGGTAACACCGGGGAGCTGTTTTTT.

The CDR3 reads CATGAGNMNTEAFF. The CDR3 nucleotides read TGCGCCACAGGGGCAGGGAACATGAACACTGAAGCTTTCTTT. The rearrangement joins TRBV10-2 to TRBJ1-1; D may be TRBD1 (6 bases). Trimming took 10 bases from V and 0 from J, leaving 15 bases between them. CDR1 and CDR2 from the germline V gene are WSHSY and SAAADI. The CDR3 has 14 residues.

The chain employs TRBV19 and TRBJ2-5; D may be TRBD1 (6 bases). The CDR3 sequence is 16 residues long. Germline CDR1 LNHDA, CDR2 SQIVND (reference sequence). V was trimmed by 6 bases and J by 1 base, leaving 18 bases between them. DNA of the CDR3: TGTGCCAGTAGGAAGGTTGGGGGCGGAGGCCAAGAGACCCAGTACTTC. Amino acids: CASRKVGGGGQETQYF.